This T cell receptor beta chain was sequenced during a study of persistence of HIV-infected CD4 T cells. The immunoSEQ assay was version 4, run in survey mode. Sequencing used immunoSEQ multiplex PCR; TCRdb keeps in-frame clones, though not all of them. Of 40,000 to 60,000 clones in the sample, 70% to 90% were seen once. CDR1 KGHDR and CDR2 SFDVKD come from the germline V gene. The CDR3 totals 14 residues. The V and J ends lost 5 bases and 4 bases, in that order; junction bases with no gene match: 2. This nonspecific control used anti-CD3/anti-CD28 bead stimulation of CD4+ T cells. Responding CD4+ T cells were sorted by upregulation of both CD40 ligand and CD69. Comment on this clone: Antigen specificity is unknown.

Findings and limits, study-wide: TCR oligoclonality correlated with proviral oligoclonality in the same sorted populations.

The chain is built from TRBV24-1 and TRBJ2-1, with 9 bases lining up with TRBD1. This specimen consisted of CD4+ T cells sorted from PBMCs after approximately 19-hour stimulation, obtained from a patient who received antiretroviral therapy. The TCR was taken from an adult woman with HIV who was CMV-seropositive. The CDR3 DNA reads TGTGCCACCAGTGGGGACAGGGCGTACAATGAGCAGTTCTTC. This codes for CATSGDRAYNEQFF.